Each of the 10 T cell receptor beta chains below was sequenced from the same sample in a study of beta chain features in type 1 diabetes. The whole isolated RNA underwent reverse transcription, so sequencing captured expressed TCRB transcripts. Assay: immunoSEQ multiplex PCR; the TCRdb copy retains only in-frame clones and omits some. The table shows around 250,000 clones, with 68% occurring only once. Sequencing used naive CD4+ T cells from blood. All receptors derive from a man aged 25 to 40 in good health.

In its sample, this clone was seen a few times. V gene TRBV4-2 combines with J gene TRBJ2-1, with 10 positions matching TRBD2. V gave up 5 bases and J gave up 6 bases; unmatched junction bases: 10. The V gene's germline CDR1 is LGHNA and CDR2 YNFKEQ. This CDR3 is 16 amino acids long. CDR3 DNA sequence: TGTGCCAGCAGCGGTTCTAGCGGGAGTAGCGCCAATGAGCAGTTCTTC. Translation gives CASSGSSGSSANEQFF.

The V gene is TRBV5-1, the J gene TRBJ1-5; D not certain. V dropped 3 bases and J dropped 3 bases, with 10 bases sitting between them. This CDR3 region has 14 residues. Germline CDR1 and CDR2: SGHRS and YFSETQ. CDR3 sequence: CASSSGVPNQPQHF. The CDR3 DNA is TGCGCCAGCAGCTCCGGGGTCCCCAATCAGCCCCAGCATTTT.

The V and J genes are TRBV11-2 and TRBJ2-3; D gene uncertain. Per germline, CDR1 SGHAT and CDR2 FQNNGV. This CDR3 is built from 14 residues. V was trimmed by 4 bases and J by 4 bases, leaving 12 bases between them. CDR3 DNA: TGTGCCAGCAGCTCGGTGCCTGAGTCAGATACGCAGTATTTT. Encoded protein: CASSSVPESDTQYF.

This clone was picked up a small number of times. V usage is TRBV9 and J usage is TRBJ2-2, with D unclear. The CDR3 is made up of 13 amino acids. V gave up 0 bases and J gave up 4 bases, with 4 bases separating them. Germline V CDR1 and CDR2: SGDLS, YYNGEE. The CDR3 DNA sequence: TGTGCCAGCAGCGTAGGCAGCACCGGGGAGCTGTTTTTT. Translating it yields CASSVGSTGELFF.

This clone was seen a handful of times. The chain carries TRBV7-2 and TRBJ2-3; 13 nucleotides line up with TRBD2. This CDR3 contains 15 residues. V was pared by 5 bases and J by 8 bases, with 7 bases of the junction left unmatched. Germline-derived CDR1 and CDR2 are SGHTA and FQGNSA. The CDR3 DNA reads as TGTGCCAGCAGCACAGGACTAGCGGGAGTTGGTACGCAGTATTTT. This codes for CASSTGLAGVGTQYF.

The chain employs TRBV30 and TRBJ1-2; D not certain. CDR3 size: 11 residues. The ends were cut back, 0 bases at V and 14 bases at J, with 13 bases in the middle. Germline lookup yields CDR1 GTSNPN and CDR2 SVGIG (reference sequence). The CDR3 is CAWSVLGLLTF. CDR3 sequence (DNA): TGTGCCTGGAGTGTACTCGGTCTTCTGACCTTC.

The chain couples TRBV7-9 to TRBJ2-3, with a weak D call TRBD2 (6 bases). Deletions cut 5 bases from V and 0 bases from J, with 12 bases between. Germline CDR1 reads SEHNR; CDR2 reads FQNEAQ (reference sequence). This CDR3 has 15 residues. CDR3 amino acids: CASSPRGISTDTQYF. The CDR3 coding sequence is TGTGCCAGCAGCCCTCGGGGGATCAGCACAGATACGCAGTATTTT.

The chain employs TRBV6-5 and TRBJ2-7, with D possibly TRBD2 on 6 matching bases. The CDR3 runs 14 residues. The V end was cut by 10 bases, the J end by 0 bases, with 16 bases between. Germline V gene data show CDR1 as MNHEY and CDR2 as SVGAGI. The CDR3 here is CATRRGSHSYEQYF. CDR3 bases: TGTGCCACGCGGCGGGGCAGCCACTCCTACGAGCAGTACTTC.

The V and J genes are TRBV5-6 and TRBJ1-1, with D unclear. CDR3 length: 13 residues. Germline V lookup: CDR1 SGHDT, CDR2 YYEEEE. Deletions cut 2 bases from V and 4 bases from J, with 9 bases between. In nucleotides, the CDR3 is TGTGCCAGCAGCTTCCAGCTAGGCACTGAAGCTTTCTTT. This gives the protein CASSFQLGTEAFF.

CDR3 nucleotides: TGCAGCGTTCTGGCCCCTAGCTACAATGAGCAGTTCTTC. Translation gives CSVLAPSYNEQFF. The gene calls are TRBV29-1 and TRBJ2-1; no definite D call. Germline lookup yields CDR1 SQVTM and CDR2 ANQGSEA. V lost 5 bases and J 3 bases, leaving 11 bases between the germline ends. There are 13 residues in the CDR3.